This TCR beta chain was sequenced in a study of shared clonotypes between healthy human individuals. The repertoire was sequenced with immunoSEQ multiplex PCR; TCRdb's copy has only in-frame clones and lacks some. Of 2 million to 2.5 million clones listed, roughly 93% are singletons. The CDR3 is 15 amino acids. Trimming cost V 1 base and J 8 bases; bases outside gene matches: 5. Per the germline V gene, CDR1 is SGHTA and CDR2 is FQGNSA. What was sequenced was naive CD4+ T cells from PBMCs. The subset was: CD45RA+ positively selected. The sequence was obtained from a man in his late teens or twenties in good health. Some clones in this sample may be carry-over from other donors' samples. J is TRBJ2-1 and V is TRBV7-2; 10 bases agree with TRBD2. CDR3 sequence (DNA): TGTGCCAGCAGCTTAGTCGCTAGCGGGAGCGATGAGCAGTTCTTC. As protein: CASSLVASGSDEQFF. Drawing the rest from reference TRBV7-2 and TRBJ2-1, the complete variable domain is GAGVSQSPSNKVTEKGKDVELRCDPISGHTALYWYRQSLGQGLEFLIYFQGNSAPDKSGLPSDRFSAERTGGSVSTLTIQRTQQEDSAVYLCASSLVASGSDEQFFGPGTRLTVL.